This TCR beta chain derives from a study of early T cells in non-severe SARS-CoV-2 infection. Regarding the study as a whole: VDJdb matching favored anti-spike CD8 responses, missing private and CD4 specificities.

Trimming took 5 bases from V and 8 from J; bases not matched to a gene: 4. This CDR3 spans 13 amino acids. The germline gives CDR1 DFQATT, CDR2 SNEGSKA (reference sequence). Individual cDNA molecules received unique molecular identifiers during library preparation. TCRdb fed the 5' RACE reads into MiXCR, producing one record per CDR3 protein. This sample yields approximately 70,000 distinct CDR3 sequences, of which 4.6% are seen a single time; 3.5% to 4% belongs to the top ten. This clonotype appeared a few times. Its antigen is not identified. Material: whole blood, obtained at baseline. The chain combines TRBV20-1 with TRBJ2-1, with 12 bases fitting TRBD2. The TCR sequence derives from an adult who was a healthcare worker with PCR-confirmed SARS-CoV-2 infection or an uninfected control (not recorded which). The donor label of this sample is uncertain. CDR3 protein: CSAWTSGDDEQFF. The DNA for the CDR3 is TGCAGTGCTTGGACTAGCGGGGACGATGAGCAGTTCTTC.